Included here is one TCR beta chain sequence, with context. This clonotype came up many times. Its antigen is still unknown. No quality values exist for individual bases; no much larger clone is one base distant. The sample belongs to a study of naive and memory T cell subsets (dated by TCRdb to the late 2010s). In terms of the full investigation: Sorted naive and memory T cell subsets from peripheral blood were analyzed in the study using a UMI-based, open-source pipeline for TCR alpha and beta sequencing. Complete agreement was observed between the functional CMV T cell responses and the IgG serology results. RNA was DNase-treated and reverse transcribed with TCR constant-region primers, mostly using SuperScript III.

Study-wide conclusions, independent of this receptor: In both CD4 and CD8 cells, a rise in Gini index and a fall in Shannon and inverse Simpson diversity were observed from naive through CM, EM and EMRA. The repertoire findings for the naive and memory subsets could not be validated against a ground truth, as none was available. TCR abundance followed a power law with an exponent that was different for naive and memory subsets but consistent across the three individuals. Clonotypes were defined as single alpha or beta chain sequences, not paired alpha/beta receptors. Following error correction, more than 85% of naive TCR sequences occurred only once, which made naive abundance distributions much steeper than those of memory subsets. RNA-based TCR counts may be influenced by expression changes linked to T cell activation and differentiation.

From the second PCR step onward, the TCR alpha chain libraries and the TCR beta chain libraries were amplified separately. CMV status of each donor was established by measuring IFNgamma production from CD4+ T cells after fresh PBMCs were stimulated overnight with CMV viral lysate. Using Miltenyi beads, CD4 T cells were first positively selected, and CD8 T cells were then positively selected from the CD4-negative fraction. Cells stained for CD3, CD4, CD8, CD45RA, CD27 and a live/dead dye were sorted on a BD Aria II into four subsets by CD45RA and CD27. A few healthy volunteers provided blood, and the blood of each volunteer was split into CD4 and CD8 T cells and then into four differentiation subsets. Roughly 0.11 L of peripheral blood was collected from each donor, and PBMC were isolated by Ficoll-Paque PLUS density-gradient centrifugation. Sorted cells were lysed in RLT buffer, after which RNA was extracted using a Qiagen RNeasy kit and stored at -80 degrees C.

Relative to germline, V is 6 bases shorter and J is 0 bases shorter, with 11 bases between their ends. Measured from the cysteine to the phenylalanine, the CDR3 is 13 residues long. Here the CDR3 DNA is all that survives: 39 bases in frame from base 1. In the germline V gene (reference sequence), CDR1 corresponds to DFQATT and CDR2 to SNEGSKA. Library prep was done by UMI-ligation and nested PCR. An equimolar mix of two oligonucleotides covering both TRBC1 and TRBC2 was used as the beta constant-region primer. A single-stranded oligonucleotide bearing the SP2 primer plus a 12-nucleotide UMI was ligated onto the 3' end of the cDNA by T4 RNA ligase 1. Four rounds of PCR, combining the SP2 primer with nested alpha and beta constant-region primers, were used to amplify the ligated cDNA. Incubation of the ligation reaction was carried out at 16 degrees C for about 20-24 hours. PCR2 was usually performed as a SYBR Green qPCR and halted at a preset threshold so that over-amplification would not occur. Every purification after the first one was done using Agencourt AMPure XP magnetic beads. Libraries were quantified by Qubit and checked on a TapeStation, with a main peak expected near 650 bp. The pooled libraries were sequenced on an Illumina MiSeq using v2 2x251 paired-end kits, which usually yielded roughly 0.85-2.2 million reads per sample. Each sample's library went into the pool at around 4 nM, and roughly 4.5-7.5% PhiX was added to help with cluster recognition. As for how the authors treated the data: V and J genes were assigned to Demultiplexor-processed FASTQ reads by Decombinator through tag matching, with a single base-pair mismatch being allowed. Collapsinator used UMIs to correct both sequencing errors and frequency errors arising from PCR heterogeneity. TCRs were translated and CDR3s were extracted from the conserved cysteine to the FGXG phenylalanine by CDR3Translator, with non-productive sequences being flagged. Gini, Shannon entropy and inverse Simpson indices were calculated on repertoires subsampled to equal numbers of UMI-defined TCRs. Within the linear range, a power law was fitted to clonotype abundance distributions using maximum likelihood. On one naive CD8 sample, the pipeline and MIGEC gave similar UMI counts, unique TCR numbers and clonal distributions. Repertoires were searched for around 7,300 CMV-associated CDR3 sequences compiled from VDJdb and a published dataset. TCRdb reprocessing: public reads trimmed at Q25 with fastp, clones called with MiXCR, in-frame beta chains kept. Each entry is one CDR3 protein sequence, shown with its most common DNA and genes. TCRdb, rather than the study authors, made the V and J calls. The sample yields about 90,000 distinct CDR3 sequences; around 7% were counted once. The ten largest clonotypes hold more than 1.5% of the sample.

The sequencing input was central memory CD4+ T cells from blood. The cell subset or site label of this sample denotes: central memory, CD45RA- CD27+. Recombination linked TRBV20-1 to TRBJ1-2; no confident D gene assignment can be made. This receptor was identified in a human donor in good health. The CDR3 region has the sequence CSAQAGTNYGYTF. The nucleotide sequence is TGCAGTGCCCAGGCGGGAACTAACTATGGCTACACCTTC.